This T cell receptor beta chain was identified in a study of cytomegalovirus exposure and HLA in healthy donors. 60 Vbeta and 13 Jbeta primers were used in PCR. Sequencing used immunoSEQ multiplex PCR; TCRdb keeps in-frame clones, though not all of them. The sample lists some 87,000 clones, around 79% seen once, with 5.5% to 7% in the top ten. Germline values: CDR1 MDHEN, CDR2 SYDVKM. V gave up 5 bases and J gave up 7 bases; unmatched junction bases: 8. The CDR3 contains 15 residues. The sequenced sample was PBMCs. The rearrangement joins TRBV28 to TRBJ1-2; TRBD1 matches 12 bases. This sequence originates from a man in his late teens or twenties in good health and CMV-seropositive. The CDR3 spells CASSLEGTGGIGYTF. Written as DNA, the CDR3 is TGTGCCAGCAGTCTAGAAGGGACAGGGGGCATTGGCTACACCTTC.